This entry lists 20 T cell receptor beta chains sequenced from one sample in a study of tumor-infiltrating lymphocytes in primary liver carcinoma. DNA and RNA were both co-extracted from about 19-30 mg of bulk tissue that had not been sorted. From around 500 ng total RNA, TCR beta cDNA was generated with a primer in the constant region. For TCR beta, libraries were produced by three nested multiplex PCR rounds using slightly modified ARM-PCR. Rounds one and two of PCR, each of 10 cycles, were primed with TRBV1-TRBV30 forward primers and a C-beta reverse primer. One entry per CDR3 protein, called by TCRdb with MiXCR from the multiplex PCR reads. The data show approximately 190,000 distinct CDR3 sequences, with approximately 86% seen just once and around a sixth held by the top ten. Sequences were obtained from tumor tissue from primary liver carcinoma. These receptor sequences come from a man aged 35-49 years with primary liver carcinoma and hepatitis B virus infection.

The chain employs TRBV6-1 and TRBJ2-1; the D call may be TRBD1 or TRBD2 (5 bases each). There are 14 residues in the CDR3. CDR1 and CDR2 (germline): MNHNS, SASEGT. V was pared by 11 bases and J by 6 bases, with 20 bases between. DNA of the CDR3: TGTGCCCGATGGTCCGGGACGGCTGTCAATGAGCAGTTCTTC. This sequence encodes CARWSGTAVNEQFF.

In the case of this clonotype: The conserved phenylalanine or tryptophan normally closing the CDR3 is absent here, so this likely arose from a read error. The rearrangement joins TRBV29-1 to TRBJ2-7, with D uncertain. Germline loops: CDR1 SQVTM, CDR2 ANQGSEA. The CDR3 is 12 residues long. Deletions cut 6 bases from V and 4 bases from J, with 13 bases between. As DNA, the CDR3 is TGCAGCGTGTCCCCAGGAAGATACGAGCAGTACTTA. Its translation: CSVSPGRYEQYL.

This clonotype showed up many times. The rearrangement uses TRBV24-1 and TRBJ2-1; maybe TRBD1 (6 bases). The CDR3 consists of 15 residues. Germline V gene lookup returns CDR1 KGHDR and CDR2 SFDVKD. V was shortened by 1 base and J by 5 bases, with 11 bases between the two germline ends. The CDR3 DNA reads TGTGCCACCAGTGATTTCTACGGGACAAACAATGAGCAGTTCTTC. Protein: CATSDFYGTNNEQFF.

To note about this clonotype: Sequence at one end of the junction differs from germline and may be a read error. The V call is TRBV11-2, the J call TRBJ1-6; a possible D gene is TRBD1 (5 bases). The CDR3 consists of 16 residues. The germline V gene has CDR1 SGHAT and CDR2 FQNNGV. The DNA of the CDR3 is TGTGCCAGCAACTTAGGGGACGACGGTTATAATTCAAACCTCCACTTT. This codes for CASNLGDDGYNSNLHF.

The genes are TRBV6-2 or TRBV6-3 and TRBJ2-3; maybe TRBD2 (6 bases). CDR1 and CDR2 from the germline V gene are MNHEY and SVGEGT. The CDR3 is 13 residues long. V was cut by 6 bases and J by 11 bases, with 18 bases left in between. In DNA, the CDR3 is TGTGCCAGCAGCACCACGCGGGACGGACGGCAGTATTTT. This translates into CASSTTRDGRQYF.

A remark on this clonotype: One base away lies a much larger clone, so this may be a sequencing read error. This chain connects TRBV7-9 to TRBJ1-4; tentative D call: TRBD1 (5 bases). V was clipped by 7 bases and J by 5 bases, with 17 bases between them. CDR1 SEHNR and CDR2 FQNEAQ come from the germline V gene (reference sequence). CDR3 length: 15 residues. DNA of the CDR3: TGTGCCAGCAACTCGGGAGGGACGCTCAATGAAAAACTGTTTTTT. Translated: CASNSGGTLNEKLFF.

For this clonotype: An end of the junction differs from the germline gene, which may be a read error. The chain links TRBV6-5 to TRBJ2-1, with TRBD2 matching 8 bases. Germline assignment: CDR1 MNHEY and CDR2 SVGAGI. CDR3 size: 11 residues. The CDR3 loop is CTRGSGGVQFF. The CDR3 nucleotides are TGTACCAGAGGGAGCGGGGGTGTGCAGTTCTTC.

The chain carries TRBV29-1 and TRBJ2-7, with a possible D match to TRBD2 (5 bases). From germline, CDR1 is SQVTM and CDR2 ANQGSEA. There are 12 residues in the CDR3. V dropped 7 bases and J dropped 5 bases, with 15 bases sitting between them. CDR3 amino acids: CSAGGSDHEQYF. CDR3 coding DNA: TGCAGCGCGGGTGGGAGTGATCACGAGCAGTACTTC.

This clonotype occurred a few times. Relative to the germline gene, one junction end is altered; a read error may explain this. This sequence joins TRBV14 and TRBJ2-6; the D is unclear. This CDR3 region has 15 residues. From germline, CDR1 is SGHDN and CDR2 FVKESK. CDR3 loop: CAGSQGATGANVLTF. The CDR3 DNA is TGTGCCGGCAGCCAAGGCGCAACTGGGGCCAACGTCCTGACTTTC.

Regarding this clonotype: A junction end diverges from the germline sequence, so it may reflect a read error. The chain links TRBV5-5 to TRBJ2-5; 11 nucleotides line up with TRBD2. Germline assignment: CDR1 SGHKS and CDR2 YYEKEE (reference sequence). This CDR3 is built from 14 residues. The CDR3 DNA follows: TGTGCCAGCGGCTCGAAGACTAGCGGGGAGACCCATTACTTC. It is translated as CASGSKTSGETHYF. The full variable domain, completed using reference TRBV5-5 and TRBJ2-5, is DAGVTQSPTHLIKTRGQQVTLRCSPISGHKSVSWYQQVLGQGPQFIFQYYEKEERGRGNFPDRFSARQFPNYSSELNVNALLLGDSALYLCASGSKTSGETHYFGPGTRLLVL.

Of note for this clonotype: At one of its ends the junction is not consistent with the germline gene, which may arise from a read error. This chain connects TRBV6-6 to TRBJ2-5; the D gene could be TRBD1 or TRBD2 (5 bases each). The CDR3 runs 12 residues. Germline loops: CDR1 MNHNY, CDR2 SVGAGI (reference sequence). The CDR3 is CASGTVQETQCF. CDR3 nucleotide sequence: TGTGCCAGTGGGACCGTACAAGAGACCCAGTGCTTC.

This sequence joins TRBV11-2 and TRBJ2-2; a weak D match, TRBD1 (5 bases). CDR3 length: 16 amino acids. Germline V gives CDR1 SGHAT, CDR2 FQNNGV. V lost 4 bases, J lost 0 bases, and 12 bases lay in between. The CDR3, as DNA: TGTGCCAGCAGCTACCACAGGTCGGCGAACACCGGGGAGCTGTTTTTT. It yields the protein CASSYHRSANTGELFF. The full variable domain, completed using reference TRBV11-2 and TRBJ2-2, is EAGVAQSPRYKIIEKRQSVAFWCNPISGHATLYWYQQILGQGPKLLIQFQNNGVVDDSQLPKDRFSAERLKGVDSTLKIQPAKLEDSAVYLCASSYHRSANTGELFFGEGSRLTVL.

The chain has TRBV11-1 and TRBJ2-4; TRBD2 aligns across 12 bases. Germline V gene data show CDR1 as SGHAT and CDR2 as FQDESV (reference sequence). The V gene end was trimmed by 3 bases and the J gene end by 15 bases; junction bases not matched to a gene: 18. The CDR3 spans 17 residues. The CDR3 sequence is CASSFPWTSGIKNNLYF. The CDR3, as DNA: TGTGCCAGCAGCTTTCCCTGGACTAGCGGGATCAAAAACAATCTGTACTTC.

In the case of this clonotype: This likely comes from a read error, as the CDR3 has no conserved phenylalanine or tryptophan at its end. This rearrangement joins TRBV6-2 or TRBV6-3 to TRBJ2-7, with unresolved D. Germline CDR1 is MNHEY and CDR2 is SVGEGT. The CDR3 has 13 amino acids. Between the trimmed V and J ends, which lost 2 bases and 1 base, there was a span of 6 bases. CDR3 in DNA: TGTGCCAGCAGTTACGTGGTGTCCTACGAGCAGTACTTA. It is translated as CASSYVVSYEQYL.

V and J are TRBV11-2 and TRBJ2-5, with D perhaps matching TRBD2 (6 bases). The CDR3 extends over 18 amino acids. Per the germline V gene, CDR1 is SGHAT and CDR2 is FQNNGV. V was shortened by 5 bases and J by 9 bases, with 31 bases between the two germline ends. The CDR3 nucleotides are TGTGCCAGCAGCCCTATCTCAATCCAGGGTACTGGGCGGGATTCCCAGTACTTC. Protein product: CASSPISIQGTGRDSQYF.

This clonotype was recorded a few times. The genes are TRBV24-1 and TRBJ1-4; TRBD1 agrees at 8 bases. The CDR3 has 14 amino acids. V shed 3 bases and J 11 bases; nucleotides not matched to a gene: 7. Germline V lookup: CDR1 KGHDR, CDR2 SFDVKD. CDR3 sequence: CATSDTEQGGKLFF. CDR3 DNA sequence: TGTGCCACCAGTGATACGGAACAGGGGGGGAAACTGTTTTTT.

The chain couples TRBV6-1 to TRBJ2-2; D gene uncertain. The CDR3 is made up of 14 amino acids. The germline CDR1 and CDR2 sequences are MNHNS and SASEGT. Trimming took off 2 bases at V and 5 bases at J, with 9 bases between the two ends. Written as DNA, the CDR3 is TGTGCCAGCAGTGAATCAGTGATTACCGGGGAGCTGTTTTTT. Protein: CASSESVITGELFF.

This chain connects TRBV29-1 to TRBJ1-2; tentatively, D is TRBD1 (5 bases). The CDR3 totals 14 residues. Germline values: CDR1 SQVTM, CDR2 ANQGSEA. V gave up 6 bases and J gave up 10 bases, with 24 bases separating them. The CDR3 sequence is CSVKFGQSICAYTF. DNA of the CDR3: TGCAGCGTCAAGTTTGGACAATCGATCTGTGCCTACACCTTC.

The chain recombines TRBV29-1 with TRBJ2-2; unclear D gene. V was pared by 0 bases and J by 9 bases, with 14 bases between. The CDR3 totals 14 residues. Per the germline V gene, CDR1 is SQVTM and CDR2 is ANQGSEA. The CDR3: CSVEDRTVTRELFF. In DNA, the CDR3 is TGCAGCGTTGAAGATCGGACCGTGACCAGGGAGCTGTTTTTT.

Regarding this clonotype: Likely a read error: the CDR3 ends without its conserved phenylalanine or tryptophan. This sequence joins TRBV6-1 and TRBJ2-1; 8 nucleotides line up with TRBD2. The CDR3 consists of 17 residues. Germline V lookup: CDR1 MNHNS, CDR2 SASEGT. The CDR3 protein is CASILMRGGTRDNKQFI. DNA for the CDR3: TGTGCCAGCATTCTAATGAGAGGTGGGACTAGAGACAATAAGCAGTTCATC.